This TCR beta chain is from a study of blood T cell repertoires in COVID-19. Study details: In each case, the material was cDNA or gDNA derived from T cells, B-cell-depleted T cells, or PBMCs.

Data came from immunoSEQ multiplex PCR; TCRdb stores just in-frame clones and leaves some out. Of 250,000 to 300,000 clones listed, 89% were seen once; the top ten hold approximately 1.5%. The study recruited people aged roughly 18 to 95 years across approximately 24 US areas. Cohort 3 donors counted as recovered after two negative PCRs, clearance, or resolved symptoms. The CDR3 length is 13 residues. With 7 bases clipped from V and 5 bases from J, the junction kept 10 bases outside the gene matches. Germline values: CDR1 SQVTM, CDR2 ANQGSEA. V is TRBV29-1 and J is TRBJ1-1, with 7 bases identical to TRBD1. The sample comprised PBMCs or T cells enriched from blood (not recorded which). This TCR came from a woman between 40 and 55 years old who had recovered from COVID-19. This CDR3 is CSGTRGTRTEAFF. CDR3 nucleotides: TGCAGCGGGACCAGGGGGACTCGGACTGAAGCTTTCTTT.